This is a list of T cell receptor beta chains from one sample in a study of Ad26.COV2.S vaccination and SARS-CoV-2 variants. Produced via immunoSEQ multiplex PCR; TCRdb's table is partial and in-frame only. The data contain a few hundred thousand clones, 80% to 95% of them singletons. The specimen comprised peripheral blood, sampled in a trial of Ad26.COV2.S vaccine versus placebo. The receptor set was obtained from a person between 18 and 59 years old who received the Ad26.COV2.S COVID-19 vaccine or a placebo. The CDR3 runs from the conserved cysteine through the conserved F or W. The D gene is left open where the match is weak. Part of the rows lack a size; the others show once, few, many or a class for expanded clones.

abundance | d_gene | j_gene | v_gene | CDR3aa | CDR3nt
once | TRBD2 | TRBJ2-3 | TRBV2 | CASSESGGPGRGTDTQYF | TGTGCCAGCAGTGAGTCGGGGGGACCTGGTAGAGGCACAGATACGCAGTATTTT
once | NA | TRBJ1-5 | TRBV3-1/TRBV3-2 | CASSQQGRAYQPQHF | TGTGCCAGCAGCCAACAGGGGAGAGCCTATCAGCCCCAGCATTTT
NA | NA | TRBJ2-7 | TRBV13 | CASTLVPSYEQYF | TGTGCCAGCACGCTGGTCCCGTCCTACGAGCAGTACTTC
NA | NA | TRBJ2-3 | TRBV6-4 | CASSDQSTDTQYF | TGTGCCAGCAGTGATCAGTCCACAGATACGCAGTATTTT
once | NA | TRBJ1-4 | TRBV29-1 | CSVRVISEKLFF | TGCAGCGTTCGGGTAATTAGTGAAAAACTGTTTTTT
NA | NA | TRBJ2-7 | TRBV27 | CASSPNSYEQYF | TGTGCCAGCAGTCCCAACTCATACGAGCAGTACTTC
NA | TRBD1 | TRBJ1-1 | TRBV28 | CASRRDRGHGTEAFF | TGTGCCAGCAGACGGGACAGGGGGCATGGGACTGAAGCTTTCTTT
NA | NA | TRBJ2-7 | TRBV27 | CASSPIPGTLYEQYF | TGTGCCAGCAGTCCAATCCCCGGGACACTTTACGAGCAGTACTTC
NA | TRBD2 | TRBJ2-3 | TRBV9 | CASSVASGSTDTQYF | TGTGCCAGCAGCGTAGCTAGCGGGAGCACAGATACGCAGTATTTT
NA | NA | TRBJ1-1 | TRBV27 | CASAGPGMNTEAFF | TGTGCCAGCGCCGGACCGGGGATGAACACTGAAGCTTTCTTT